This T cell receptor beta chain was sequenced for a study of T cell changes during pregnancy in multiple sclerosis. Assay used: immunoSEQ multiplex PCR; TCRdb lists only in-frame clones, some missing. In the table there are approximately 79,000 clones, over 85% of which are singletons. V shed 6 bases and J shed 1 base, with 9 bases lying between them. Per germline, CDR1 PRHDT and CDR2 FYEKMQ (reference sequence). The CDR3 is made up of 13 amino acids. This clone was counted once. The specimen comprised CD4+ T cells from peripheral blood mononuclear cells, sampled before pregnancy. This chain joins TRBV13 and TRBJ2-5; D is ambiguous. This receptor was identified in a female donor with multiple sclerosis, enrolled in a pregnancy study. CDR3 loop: CASRRFSQETQYF. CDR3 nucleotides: TGTGCCAGCAGGCGTTTCTCCCAAGAGACCCAGTACTTC.